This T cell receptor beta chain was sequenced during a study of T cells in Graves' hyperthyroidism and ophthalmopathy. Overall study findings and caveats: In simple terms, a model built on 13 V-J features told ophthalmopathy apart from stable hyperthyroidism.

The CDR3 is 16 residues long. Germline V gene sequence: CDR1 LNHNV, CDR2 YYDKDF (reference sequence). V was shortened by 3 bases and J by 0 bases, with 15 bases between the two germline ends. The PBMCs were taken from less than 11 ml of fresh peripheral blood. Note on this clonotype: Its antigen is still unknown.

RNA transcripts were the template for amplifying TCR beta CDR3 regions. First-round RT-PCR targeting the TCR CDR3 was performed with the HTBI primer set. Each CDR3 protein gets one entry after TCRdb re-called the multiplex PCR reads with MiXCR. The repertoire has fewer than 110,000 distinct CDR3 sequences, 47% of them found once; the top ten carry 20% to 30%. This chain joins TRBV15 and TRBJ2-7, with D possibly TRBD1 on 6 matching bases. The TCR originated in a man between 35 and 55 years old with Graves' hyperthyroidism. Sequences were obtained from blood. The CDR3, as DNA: TGTGCCACCAGCAGGGCCAGGGACACCGTCTCCTACGAGCAGTACTTC. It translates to CATSRARDTVSYEQYF.